The 6 T cell receptor beta chains given below trace back to one sample, sequenced in a study of graft-versus-host responses after intestinal transplantation. These TCRs' antigens remain unknown. TCRdb's table, derived via immunoSEQ multiplex PCR, lists solely in-frame clones and lacks some. The sample yields approximately 82,000 clones, approximately 92% seen once. Sample: unstimulated CD8+ T cells sorted from spleen or lymph node cells, taken before transplant. The receptors here all came from a human donor who was the organ donor for an intestinal transplant.

This chain joins TRBV7-8 and TRBJ1-5; weak D call: TRBD1 (6 bases). This CDR3 region has 16 residues. Germline V lookup: CDR1 SGHVS, CDR2 FQNEAQ. V lost 3 bases and J 3 bases, leaving 15 bases between the germline ends. The CDR3 nucleotides are TGTGCCAGCAGCTTGATCGCAGGGGCTTACAATCAGCCCCAGCATTTT. This translates into CASSLIAGAYNQPQHF.

The chain couples TRBV5-6 to TRBJ1-2; perhaps TRBD1 as D (5 bases). Germline V gives CDR1 SGHDT, CDR2 YYEEEE. The V gene lost 4 bases and the J gene lost 6 bases, with 13 bases spanning the gap. The CDR3 covers 13 residues. In nucleotides, the CDR3 is TGTGCCAGCAGCCACGACAGACTCCATGGCTACACCTTC. It codes for CASSHDRLHGYTF.

This clone was seen just once. The chain couples TRBV11-3 to TRBJ2-2; TRBD2 might be the D (5 bases). Germline loops: CDR1 SGHNT, CDR2 YENEEA. This CDR3 is built from 16 residues. V was trimmed by 5 bases and J by 3 bases, leaving 16 bases between them. The CDR3 coding sequence is TGTGCCAGCAGCCCCTCCCGGGGTAGGGACACCGGGGAGCTGTTTTTT. Its translation: CASSPSRGRDTGELFF.

The chain links TRBV4-2 to TRBJ2-5, with 8 positions matching TRBD2. The CDR3 covers 19 residues. Germline V CDR1 and CDR2: LGHNA, YNFKEQ. The J segment lost 2 bases and the V segment lost 0 bases, leaving 14 bases of the junction unmatched. For the CDR3, the DNA is TGTGCCAGCAGCCAAGATCAGGCGGGAGGCGGTTATCGGCAAGAGACCCAGTACTTC. This translates into CASSQDQAGGGYRQETQYF.

This clone came up once. V is TRBV7-9 and J is TRBJ2-1; 15 nucleotides line up with TRBD2. This CDR3 has 19 residues. Trimming cost V 0 bases and J 0 bases; bases outside gene matches: 3. CDR1 is SEHNR and CDR2 is FQNEAQ in the germline V gene (reference sequence). The CDR3 protein is CASSLAGLAGGGSYNEQFF. The CDR3 coding sequence is TGTGCCAGCAGCTTAGCCGGACTAGCGGGGGGGGGCTCCTACAATGAGCAGTTCTTC.

This chain uses TRBV27 with TRBJ2-3; D is perhaps TRBD2 (5 bases). The CDR3 contains 14 residues. The V end lost 6 bases, the J end lost 5 bases, and 15 bases lay between the germline ends. CDR1 MNHEY and CDR2 SMNVEV come from the germline V gene (reference sequence). CDR3: CASSAPGYGDTQYF. CDR3 DNA: TGTGCCAGCAGCGCCCCGGGGTATGGAGATACGCAGTATTTT.